These T cell receptor beta chains were read from a single sample in a study of human T cells and chemical hapten exposure. TCRdb redid the calling of the RACE reads with MiXCR, one entry per CDR3 protein. The table includes a few hundred thousand distinct CDR3 sequences, about 6.3% detected once. This material consisted of whole blood, taken in connection with sensitization to the hapten diphenylcyclopropenone (DPC). These receptors all stem from a woman under 30 with alopecia areata. Some clones in this sample may be carry-over from other donors' samples. CDR3s include the opening cysteine and the closing phenylalanine or tryptophan. The order of the fields is J gene, clone size, V gene, D gene, CDR3 protein, CDR3 DNA. D genes are given only for firm matches. Where a row states a size, it is once, few, many or the class of an expanded clone; other rows omit it.

>TRBJ1-1|many|TRBV12-3/TRBV12-4|.
CASSEAREAFF
TGTGCCAGCAGTGAGGCACGAGAAGCTTTCTTT
>TRBJ2-6|.|TRBV4-3|TRBD1
CASSQDLTGAGANVLTF
TGCGCCAGCAGCCAAGACCTGACAGGGGCCGGGGCCAACGTCCTGACTTTC
>TRBJ2-3|few|TRBV10-3|.
CAISEGLQSTDTQYF
TGTGCCATCAGTGAGGGTCTACAAAGCACAGATACGCAGTATTTT
>TRBJ2-6|.|TRBV12-3/TRBV12-4|.
CASTLGPGDTGANVLTF
TGTGCCAGCACCCTGGGCCCAGGGGATACTGGGGCCAACGTCCTGACTTTC
>TRBJ1-2|.|TRBV28|.
CASRRPALNYGYTF
TGTGCCAGCAGGCGGCCGGCACTAAACTATGGCTACACCTTC
>TRBJ1-1|few|TRBV6-5|.
CASSYSSGVATEAFF
TGTGCCAGCAGTTATAGTTCAGGGGTAGCCACTGAAGCTTTCTTT
>TRBJ1-1|many|TRBV27|.
CASRRGGGNTEAFF
TGTGCCAGCCGGAGGGGGGGAGGGAACACTGAAGCTTTCTTT
>TRBJ1-1|few|TRBV4-1|.
CASSRALQGSYDTEAFF
TGCGCCAGCAGCCGAGCGCTACAGGGATCGTACGACACTGAAGCTTTCTTT
>TRBJ1-5|few|TRBV5-1|.
CASSSGLPPNQPQHF
TGCGCCAGCAGCTCGGGACTGCCCCCTAATCAGCCCCAGCATTTT
>TRBJ2-7|many|TRBV20-1|.
CSANDRISYEQYF
TGCAGTGCTAACGACAGAATCTCCTACGAGCAGTACTTC
>TRBJ1-1|.|TRBV5-1|.
CASSGGVIGPEAFF
TGCGCCAGCAGCGGTGGCGTAATAGGCCCTGAAGCTTTCTTT
>TRBJ1-2|.|TRBV7-2|.
CASSPLSSPRNYGYTF
TGTGCCAGCAGCCCCCTAAGCAGCCCAAGGAACTATGGCTACACCTTC
>TRBJ2-3|few|TRBV4-2|TRBD2
CASSQDRALAGASTDTQYF
TGTGCCAGCAGCCAAGATAGAGCCCTAGCGGGGGCCTCCACAGATACGCAGTATTTT
>TRBJ2-3|many|TRBV6-2/TRBV6-3|.
CATDRDRGTDTQYF
TGTGCCACCGACCGGGACCGCGGCACAGATACGCAGTATTTT
>TRBJ2-7|few|TRBV6-5|.
CASSYNYRSAYEQYF
TGTGCCAGCAGTTATAACTACCGGTCGGCTTACGAGCAGTACTTC
>TRBJ1-6|few|TRBV18|TRBD1
CASSQRTGQNSPLHF
TGTGCCAGCTCACAGAGGACAGGGCAGAATTCACCCCTCCACTTT
>TRBJ2-7|few|TRBV6-5|TRBD1
CASSYSWVTGGTLF
TGTGCCAGCAGTTACTCTTGGGTGACAGGGGGCACACTCTTC
>TRBJ1-1|few|TRBV25-1|.
CASMTPSAF
TGTGCCAGCATGACACCCTCCGCCTTT
>TRBJ1-6|few|TRBV5-6|.
CASSLALGIGSPLHF
TGTGCCAGCAGCTTGGCACTAGGAATTGGGTCACCCCTCCACTTT
>TRBJ2-7|few|TRBV7-9|.
CASSLDGSHPAWEQYF
TGTGCCAGCAGCTTAGATGGGTCCCACCCTGCGTGGGAGCAGTACTTC
>TRBJ1-5|few|TRBV6-6|.
CASTGTEGDQPQHF
TGTGCCAGCACCGGAACAGAGGGTGATCAGCCCCAGCATTTT
>TRBJ2-3|many|TRBV5-1|.
CASSLAGTDTQYF
TGTGCCAGCAGCTTAGCGGGCACAGATACGCAGTATTTT
>TRBJ2-7|.|TRBV6-1|.
CASSAMTGAYEQYF
TGTGCCAGCAGCGCCATGACAGGAGCCTACGAGCAGTACTTC
>TRBJ2-2|few|TRBV29-1|TRBD1
CSVSVGDRRNTGELFF
TGCAGCGTCAGTGTAGGGGACAGGCGGAACACCGGGGAGCTGTTTTTT
>TRBJ1-2|many|TRBV6-2/TRBV6-3|TRBD1
CASSRQGAYGYTF
TGTGCCAGCAGCAGACAGGGGGCCTATGGCTACACCTTC
>TRBJ2-3|few|TRBV20-1|TRBD2
CSARIAGDTDTQYF
TGCAGTGCTAGAATAGCGGGGGACACAGATACGCAGTATTTT
>TRBJ1-1|many|TRBV29-1|.
CSVVGLEAFF
TGCAGCGTTGTAGGACTTGAAGCTTTCTTT
>TRBJ1-2|many|TRBV6-5|.
CASSYSRQTYGYTF
TGTGCCAGCAGTTATTCAAGACAGACCTATGGCTACACCTTC
>TRBJ1-2|few|TRBV10-3|TRBD1
CAISEDRGQGYTF
TGTGCCATCAGTGAGGACAGGGGGCAAGGCTACACCTTC
>TRBJ2-1|.|TRBV6-2/TRBV6-3|.
CASSKGSFDLQPTVTNEQFF
TGTGCCAGCAGTAAGGGCTCCTTCGATCTTCAACCGACAGTTACCAATGAGCAGTTCTTC
>TRBJ1-4|many|TRBV5-1|.
CASSPLGPWEEKLFF
TGCGCCAGCAGCCCGTTGGGTCCCTGGGAAGAAAAACTGTTTTTT
>TRBJ2-3|few|TRBV7-2|TRBD1
CASSQGVAPDTQYF
TGTGCCAGCAGCCAGGGGGTAGCCCCAGATACGCAGTATTTT
>TRBJ1-2|many|TRBV6-2/TRBV6-3|.
CASSRTVANGYTF
TGTGCCAGCAGCCGGACCGTCGCCAATGGCTACACCTTC
>TRBJ1-1|.|TRBV10-3|.
CAISVGGNTEAFF
TGTGCCATCAGTGTTGGAGGGAACACTGAAGCTTTCTTT
>TRBJ2-3|.|TRBV3-1|.
CASSHPMDTQYF
TGTGCCAGCAGCCATCCGATGGATACGCAGTATTTT
>TRBJ1-2|many|TRBV7-9|.
CASSLVGEFHGYTF
TGTGCCAGCAGCTTAGTGGGGGAGTTTCATGGCTACACCTTC
>TRBJ2-4|few|TRBV6-1|TRBD1
CASSEGRQGASRNIQYF
TGTGCCAGCAGTGAAGGGAGGCAGGGGGCTAGTAGGAACATTCAGTACTTC
>TRBJ2-1|many|TRBV2|.
CASSEGRYNEQFF
TGTGCCAGCAGTGAAGGGCGTTACAATGAGCAGTTCTTC
>TRBJ1-1|many|TRBV20-1|.
CSLHSEGWMNTEAFF
TGCAGTCTGCACTCCGAAGGCTGGATGAACACTGAAGCTTTCTTT
>TRBJ1-2|.|TRBV3-1|TRBD1
CASSTTDGQDGYTF
TGTGCCAGCAGCACGACTGACGGACAGGATGGCTACACCTTC
>TRBJ1-6|few|TRBV7-9|.
CASSFGESPLHF
TGTGCCAGCAGCTTCGGGGAATCACCCCTCCACTTT
>TRBJ1-5|few|TRBV28|TRBD1
CASSLPQTGDQPQHF
TGTGCCAGCAGTTTACCCCAGACAGGGGATCAGCCCCAGCATTTT
>TRBJ2-1|many|TRBV2|TRBD1
CASSTDRGNEQFF
TGTGCCAGCAGTACGGACAGGGGGAATGAGCAGTTCTTC
>TRBJ1-5|many|TRBV10-3|TRBD1
CAISETGSSGGAQHF
TGTGCCATCAGTGAGACAGGCTCTTCAGGGGGGGCCCAGCATTTT
>TRBJ2-3|few|TRBV9|TRBD2
CASSVSGGGAADTQYF
TGTGCCAGCAGCGTAAGTGGCGGGGGGGCCGCAGATACGCAGTATTTT
>TRBJ1-2|many|TRBV24-1|TRBD1
CATSDPREQGAHGYTF
TGTGCCACCAGTGATCCACGGGAACAGGGGGCGCATGGCTACACCTTC
>TRBJ1-1|few|TRBV20-1|.
CSARDLGRLNTEAFF
TGCAGTGCTAGAGATCTGGGTAGGCTGAACACTGAAGCTTTCTTT
>TRBJ1-2|many|TRBV12-3/TRBV12-4|.
CASSLLYGYTF
TGTGCCAGCAGTTTACTCTATGGCTACACCTTC
>TRBJ2-2|.|TRBV10-3|TRBD2
CAISGGLAHTGELFF
TGTGCCATCAGTGGAGGACTAGCCCACACCGGGGAGCTGTTTTTT
>TRBJ1-1|.|TRBV28|.
CASSLQGSLAFF
TGTGCCAGCAGTTTACAGGGGAGTTTGGCTTTCTTT
>TRBJ2-5|.|TRBV20-1|.
CSAETGTQETQYF
TGCAGTGCTGAGACCGGGACACAAGAGACCCAGTACTTC
>TRBJ1-5|many|TRBV20-1|TRBD1
CSARWTGEAQPQHF
TGCAGTGCTAGGTGGACAGGGGAGGCTCAGCCCCAGCATTTT
>TRBJ1-5|.|TRBV20-1|TRBD1
CSARRQGLNQPQHF
TGCAGTGCTAGGCGACAGGGTCTTAATCAGCCCCAGCATTTT
>TRBJ1-1|many|TRBV2|.
CASSRTLAEAFF
TGTGCCAGCAGTCGAACCTTGGCTGAAGCTTTCTTT
>TRBJ2-7|many|TRBV14|.
CATSSKPGSSSYEQYF
TGTGCCACCTCGTCGAAACCCGGTTCGTCCTCCTACGAGCAGTACTTC
>TRBJ1-2|few|TRBV29-1|.
CSAGAGGAYGYTF
TGCAGCGCCGGAGCCGGAGGGGCATATGGCTACACCTTC
>TRBJ2-7|.|TRBV5-1|.
CASSPEGRGIEQYF
TGCGCCAGCAGCCCGGAGGGCAGAGGGATCGAGCAGTACTTC
>TRBJ2-1|few|TRBV7-2|.
CASSAGTGTYNEQFF
TGTGCCAGCAGCGCCGGGACTGGAACCTACAATGAGCAGTTCTTC
>TRBJ1-5|many|TRBV15|.
CATSRAWTPNQPQHF
TGTGCCACCAGCAGAGCATGGACACCCAATCAGCCCCAGCATTTT
>TRBJ1-3|many|TRBV11-2|.
CASSINDRSGNTIYF
TGTGCCAGCAGCATAAACGACAGGTCTGGAAACACCATATATTTT